This T cell receptor (beta chain) emerged from a study of molecular identifiers for immune sequencing clone quantification. General study findings and limits: Researchers reportedly could pick up spiked Jurkat TCR RNA from one cell mixed into one million naive cells.

Library preparation followed earlier protocols using designated TCR primers. TCRdb analysed the PCR reads with MiXCR anew, one entry per CDR3 protein. The sample has some 65,000 distinct CDR3 sequences, 15% to 20% seen once. This clonotype occurred many times. What it binds is not known. The source is a human donor in good health. Some libraries in this study had Jurkat cell RNA spiked in. Sequenced sample: naive CD8+ T cells from blood, with Jurkat cell RNA spiked in. Subset meaning: FACS-sorted CD8+CD4-CCR7+CD45RA+ naive T cells.

The CDR3 DNA sequence: TGTGCCAGCAGTGCAGATAACGGGGCTACAGATACGCAGTATTTT. It yields the protein CASSADNGATDTQYF. V gene TRBV28 combines with J gene TRBJ2-3; the D gene could be TRBD1 or TRBD2 (5 bases each). Germline CDR1 is MDHEN and CDR2 is SYDVKM. CDR3 length: 15 residues. V lost 5 bases, J lost 3 bases, and 15 bases lay in between.